The T cell receptor beta chain under discussion was sequenced for a study of shared T cell receptors in the human thymus. V shed 1 base, J shed 4 bases, and the junction held 12 bases outside the gene matches. The CDR3 spans 17 residues. Germline V lookup: CDR1 SSHAT, CDR2 FNYEAQ (reference sequence). Clones were read by immunoSEQ multiplex PCR, and TCRdb kept only the in-frame ones, dropping some. The table shows 700,000 to 750,000 clones, with 80% to 90% occurring only once. The same sample was also used in a study of human thymus T cells. That source adds: Serving as donors were healthy Finnish infants, each of whom was having open corrective surgery for congenital heart defects. The thymus tissue came from resections taken during corrective heart surgery. Blood and thymic repertoires both appeared biased in V and J gene usage.

This receptor was taken from a girl under three years old with a congenital heart defect. Sequenced: thymocytes. The rearrangement links TRBV7-7 to TRBJ2-5; 7 bases are a match to TRBD1. The CDR3 spells CASSLGRQGAGRETQYF. The CDR3 nucleotides read TGTGCCAGCAGCTTAGGACGACAGGGCGCGGGTCGAGAGACCCAGTACTTC.